This TCR beta chain was recovered during a study of CD8 T cells in ankylosing spondylitis. Broader study findings: A TCR beta motif of seven or eight highly homologous variants appeared characteristic of ankylosing spondylitis blood.

5'-RACE, quantitative and with molecular barcodes, yielded the TCR beta libraries. Each CDR3 protein is one row after TCRdb ran MiXCR on the 5' RACE reads. The top ten hold 2.6% of the sample, which has under 250,000 distinct CDR3 sequences, under 12% seen once. This clonotype was observed at least ten times. The antigen is undetermined. Specimen: blood, either unsorted or a sorted T cell fraction (not recorded which). The sequence derives from a male donor with ankylosing spondylitis or in good health (not recorded which).

The CDR3 sequence: CATRADQETQYF. The CDR3 nucleotides are TGTGCCACCAGGGCGGACCAAGAGACCCAGTACTTC. The chain uses TRBV10-3 and TRBJ2-5, with D tentatively TRBD1 (5 bases). Germline V CDR1 and CDR2: ENHRY, SYGVKD. Trimming cost V 10 bases and J 0 bases, with 9 bases left between them. The CDR3 runs to 12 residues.